These 22 T cell receptor beta chains were sequenced from one sample in a study of T cell responses to AZD1222 COVID-19 vaccine. Sequenced by immunoSEQ multiplex PCR; TCRdb stores in-frame clones only, minus some. In the table there are 200,000 or so clones, approximately 87% of which are singletons. The sample was peripheral blood, taken on day 0 of MenACWY control vaccination. These receptor sequences come from an adult in good health.

This clone was seen only once. V usage is TRBV6-5 and J usage is TRBJ2-7; D might be TRBD2 (5 bases). The V gene lost 0 bases and the J gene lost 0 bases, with 9 bases spanning the gap. Germline V CDR1 and CDR2: MNHEY, SVGAGI. This CDR3 region has 15 residues. CDR3: CASSYSGSSSYEQYF. The CDR3 DNA sequence: TGTGCCAGCAGTTACTCTGGGAGCAGCTCCTACGAGCAGTACTTC.

The genes are TRBV27 and TRBJ2-1; no definite D call. Deletions cut 0 bases from V and 6 bases from J, with 6 bases between. The CDR3 extends over 13 amino acids. Looked up from germline, CDR1 is MNHEY and CDR2 is SMNVEV (reference sequence). CDR3 in amino acids: CASSLSRGNEQFF. The CDR3 DNA reads TGTGCCAGCAGTTTATCTCGCGGCAATGAGCAGTTCTTC.

J is TRBJ2-1 and V is TRBV5-1, with 13 bases matching TRBD2. The germline V gene has CDR1 SGHRS and CDR2 YFSETQ. The V gene end was trimmed by 1 base and the J gene end by 7 bases; junction bases not matched to a gene: 5. CDR3 length equals 16 residues. The DNA of the CDR3 is TGCGCCAGCAGCTTGCTACTAGCGGGGGGGCGTAATGAGCAGTTCTTC. Its protein product is CASSLLLAGGRNEQFF. The complete variable domain, with remaining parts taken from reference TRBV5-1 and TRBJ2-1, reads KAGVTQTPRYLIKTRGQQVTLSCSPISGHRSVSWYQQTPGQGLQFLFEYFSETQRNKGNFPGRFSGRQFSNSRSEMNVSTLELGDSALYLCASSLLLAGGRNEQFFGPGTRLTVL.

The V and J genes are TRBV28 and TRBJ2-3, with 7 bases that match TRBD2. Trimming cost V 7 bases and J 1 base; bases outside gene matches: 14. This CDR3 is 17 amino acids long. In germline, CDR1 is MDHEN, CDR2 SYDVKM. Here the CDR3 reads CASTPLRGVGGTDTQYF. Written as DNA, the CDR3 is TGTGCCAGCACACCTCTCCGGGGGGTAGGGGGCACAGATACGCAGTATTTT. Full variable domain (rest looked up from reference TRBV28 and TRBJ2-3): DVKVTQSSRYLVKRTGEKVFLECVQDMDHENMFWYRQDPGLGLRLIYFSYDVKMKEKGDIPEGYSVSREKKERFSLILESASTNQTSMYLCASTPLRGVGGTDTQYFGPGTRLTVL.

Only a few counts were recorded for this clone. The rearrangement uses TRBV10-3 and TRBJ1-1, with TRBD1 matching 7 bases. Germline trimming cut 7 bases from V and 7 bases from J; bases unmatched to any gene: 3. Germline CDR1 is ENHRY and CDR2 is SYGVKD. CDR3 length equals 11 residues. CDR3 region: CAIISGGEAFF. The CDR3 nucleotides are TGTGCCATCATTTCAGGGGGTGAAGCTTTCTTT.

The chain recombines TRBV2 with TRBJ1-5, with D possibly TRBD1 on 6 matching bases. CDR1 SNHLY and CDR2 FYNNEI come from the germline V gene. Trimming stripped 5 bases from V and 5 bases from J, with 13 bases between. The CDR3 runs to 14 residues. CDR3 in amino acids: CASSFGTPYQPQHF. Here the CDR3 DNA reads TGTGCCAGCAGTTTCGGGACACCGTATCAGCCCCAGCATTTT. The entire variable domain, with the rest obtained from reference TRBV2 and TRBJ1-5, is as follows: EPEVTQTPSHQVTQMGQEVILRCVPISNHLYFYWYRQILGQKVEFLVSFYNNEISEKSEIFDDQFSVERPDGSNFTLKIRSTKLEDSAMYFCASSFGTPYQPQHFGDGTRLSIL.

On this clone: Germline and junction disagree at one end, which may indicate a read error. The chain is built from TRBV13 and TRBJ1-1, with D unclear. Germline CDR1 reads PRHDT; CDR2 reads FYEKMQ (reference sequence). There are 14 residues in the CDR3. The CDR3 region has the DNA TGTGCCAGCAGCATAGGTCGACGGAACACTGAAGCTTTCTTT. Translating gives CASSIGRRNTEAFF.

This chain uses TRBV29-1 with TRBJ2-1; the D is unclear. This CDR3 spans 11 amino acids. Trimming stripped 7 bases from V and 8 bases from J, with 12 bases between. Germline loops: CDR1 SQVTM, CDR2 ANQGSEA. CDR3: CSASLLDEQFF. CDR3 DNA sequence: TGCAGCGCGTCTTTACTTGATGAGCAGTTCTTC.

The CDR3 loop is CASSLQGAPETQYF. CDR3 nucleotides: TGTGCCAGCAGCTTACAGGGAGCCCCGGAGACCCAGTACTTC. The rearrangement joins TRBV5-4 to TRBJ2-5; D is perhaps TRBD1 (6 bases). V was clipped by 2 bases and J by 5 bases, with 13 bases between them. Germline V CDR1 and CDR2: SGHNT, YYREEE (reference sequence). The CDR3 sequence is 14 residues long.

The chain is built from TRBV28 and TRBJ1-2; tentative D call: TRBD1 (6 bases). CDR1 and CDR2 (germline): MDHEN, SYDVKM. There are 12 residues in the CDR3. V lost 8 bases and J lost 4, with 11 bases in between. The CDR3 sequence is CASHNRVYGYTF. DNA of the CDR3: TGTGCCAGCCATAACAGGGTCTATGGCTACACCTTC.

The chain joins TRBV11-2 to TRBJ2-1; D is perhaps TRBD2 (5 bases). Per the germline V gene, CDR1 is SGHAT and CDR2 is FQNNGV. There are 14 residues in the CDR3. Trimming removed 0 bases from V and 7 bases from J, with 10 bases in between. The CDR3 nucleotides read TGTGCCAGCAGCTTAGACGGGATAGGAAATGAGCAGTTCTTC. The encoded protein is CASSLDGIGNEQFF.

V usage is TRBV11-2 and J usage is TRBJ2-3; the match to TRBD2 covers 8 bases. The trim removed 6 bases at V and 0 bases at J, leaving 8 bases unmatched. Germline V gene data show CDR1 as SGHAT and CDR2 as FQNNGV. The CDR3 sequence is 16 residues long. CDR3 bases: TGTGCCAGCAGTGGGGCGGGGGGACTGAGCACAGATACGCAGTATTTT. It is translated as CASSGAGGLSTDTQYF.

This clone was observed once. The gene calls are TRBV5-1 and TRBJ1-2; 7 positions agree with TRBD1. Losses at the gene ends were 3 bases for V and 8 bases for J; bases not matched to a gene: 13. CDR1 SGHRS and CDR2 YFSETQ come from the germline V gene. This CDR3 contains 15 residues. CDR3 DNA: TGCGCCAGCAGCTCTCAACCCGGGACAGAAAACGGCTACACCTTC. Translated, it gives CASSSQPGTENGYTF.

The rearrangement links TRBV4-3 to TRBJ1-5; D might be TRBD1 (6 bases). Germline CDR1 LGHNA, CDR2 YSLEER. The CDR3 runs 15 residues. Trimming shortened V by 0 bases and J by 7 bases, and 13 bases separated the two germline ends. CDR3 loop: CASSQDRAGDQPQHF. In DNA form, the CDR3 reads TGCGCCAGCAGCCAAGATCGGGCAGGGGACCAGCCCCAGCATTTT.

The chain has TRBV7-6 and TRBJ1-1, with 7 bases aligning to TRBD1. Trimming cost V 1 base and J 1 base; bases outside gene matches: 3. Germline CDR1 SGHVS, CDR2 FNYEAQ. The CDR3 contains 15 residues. Written as DNA, the CDR3 is TGTGCCAGCAGCTTAGGTAGGGGGCAGAACACTGAAGCTTTCTTT. Amino acid sequence: CASSLGRGQNTEAFF.

DNA for the CDR3: TGTGCCAGCAGTACCCGCTCCGGGGTAGGAGGCACTGAAGCTTTCTTT. Its protein product is CASSTRSGVGGTEAFF. V gene TRBV28 combines with J gene TRBJ1-1; D is uncertain. Between the trimmed V and J ends, which lost 5 bases and 4 bases, there was a span of 20 bases. The length of the CDR3 is 16 residues. CDR1 and CDR2 (germline): MDHEN, SYDVKM.

This clone has only a few counts. The rearrangement uses TRBV20-1 and TRBJ1-2, with 7 bases that match TRBD1. The CDR3 length is 13 residues. Germline-derived CDR1 and CDR2 are DFQATT and SNEGSKA (reference sequence). V lost 3 bases to trimming and J lost 6 bases; unmatched junction nucleotides: 7. This chain's CDR3 is CSASQNRGDGYTF. The CDR3 region has the DNA TGCAGTGCTAGTCAGAACAGGGGAGATGGCTACACCTTC.

This clone has just one count. The chain recombines TRBV28 with TRBJ1-2; 7 bases align to TRBD1. Trimming removed 6 bases from V and 2 bases from J; junction bases left unmatched: 9. This CDR3 is built from 15 residues. Per the germline V gene, CDR1 is MDHEN and CDR2 is SYDVKM. This chain's CDR3 is CASSPTGKLNYGYTF. In nucleotides, the CDR3 is TGTGCCAGCAGCCCGACAGGGAAACTCAACTATGGCTACACCTTC.

The chain employs TRBV10-3 and TRBJ1-1, with D tentatively TRBD1 (5 bases). V was clipped by 8 bases and J by 0 bases, with 13 bases between them. The CDR3 runs 14 residues. Germline CDR1 and CDR2: ENHRY and SYGVKD. The CDR3 coding sequence is TGTGCCATCTCTTTGAAGGGGATGAACACTGAAGCTTTCTTT. Amino acid sequence: CAISLKGMNTEAFF.

The chain is built from TRBV28 and TRBJ2-3, with 7 nucleotides matching TRBD1. Germline CDR1 is MDHEN and CDR2 is SYDVKM. The V gene end was trimmed by 2 bases and the J gene end by 7 bases; junction bases not matched to a gene: 12. The CDR3 runs 16 residues. CDR3: CASSLRSSGQRNTQYF. The DNA for the CDR3 is TGTGCCAGCAGTTTAAGATCATCGGGACAGCGAAATACGCAGTATTTT.

This clone has just one count. The chain carries TRBV15 and TRBJ2-2, with TRBD1 as a possible D gene (6 bases). The CDR3 extends over 15 amino acids. V was pared by 6 bases and J by 0 bases, with 11 bases between. Per germline, CDR1 LNHNV and CDR2 YYDKDF (reference sequence). The CDR3 spells CATSAEGANTGELFF. CDR3 sequence (DNA): TGTGCCACCAGTGCTGAGGGGGCGAACACCGGGGAGCTGTTTTTT.

The rearrangement uses TRBV27 and TRBJ1-3; the D is unclear. Per germline, CDR1 MNHEY and CDR2 SMNVEV (reference sequence). V was trimmed by 4 bases and J by 0 bases, leaving 10 bases between them. CDR3 length: 15 amino acids. In nucleotides, the CDR3 is TGTGCCAGCAGTTCAACTCCCGACTCTGGAAACACCATATATTTT. Translating gives CASSSTPDSGNTIYF.